This T cell receptor beta chain was retrieved from a study of blood T cell repertoires in COVID-19. Study details: T cells, B-cell-depleted T cells, or PBMCs provided the cDNA or gDNA that served as material.

Generated by immunoSEQ multiplex PCR, the TCRdb table keeps only in-frame clones and is missing some. The sample shows fewer than 200,000 clones, approximately 80% of them seen only once. V was pared by 2 bases and J by 0 bases, with 4 bases between. This CDR3 comprises 13 residues. The germline gives CDR1 SNHLY, CDR2 FYNNEI. Patients at the Seattle site were enrolled during active infection and followed longitudinally. The TCR was taken from an elderly woman with COVID-19, enrolled during active disease. The V and J genes are TRBV2 and TRBJ1-2; no clear D gene. Material: peripheral blood. The CDR3 loop is CASSEQANYGYTF. In nucleotides, the CDR3 is TGTGCCAGCAGTGAACAGGCTAACTATGGCTACACCTTC.